This T cell receptor (beta chain) was captured in a study of blood T cell repertoires in COVID-19. For the study at large: Collection of acute and convalescent COVID-19 samples took place in the United States, Italy and Spain.

Only in-frame clones appear in the TCRdb table, and some are missing; sequencing was by immunoSEQ multiplex PCR. This table has around 190,000 clones, 84% appearing once. Trimming removed 4 bases from V and 1 base from J, with 14 bases in between. Germline assignment: CDR1 SGDLS and CDR2 YYNGEE. The CDR3 totals 16 residues. The chain is built from TRBV9 and TRBJ1-4; the D gene is possibly TRBD1 (5 bases). Sequenced sample: PBMCs or T cells enriched from blood (not recorded which). This receptor was identified in a woman aged 25 to 39 who had been exposed to COVID-19. The CDR3 reads CASSPKRQGTNEKLFF. CDR3 coding DNA: TGTGCCAGCAGCCCGAAACGGCAGGGAACTAATGAAAAACTGTTTTTT. Full variable domain (missing parts from reference TRBV9 and TRBJ1-4): DSGVTQTPKHLITATGQRVTLRCSPRSGDLSVYWYQQSLDQGLQFLIQYYNGEERAKGNILERFSAQQFPDLHSELNLSSLELGDSALYFCASSPKRQGTNEKLFFGSGTQLSVL.